Below, 12 T cell receptor beta chains from the same sample are listed, as sequenced in a study of shared clonotypes between healthy human individuals. Naive CD8 cells lacked CD45RO, underwent positive selection for CCR7 and left out terminally differentiated effector memory CD45RA+ cells. TCRdb keeps only in-frame clones here, not all; method: immunoSEQ multiplex PCR. The repertoire holds more than 2 million clones, with approximately 94% as singletons. The sample taken for sequencing was naive CD8+ T cells sorted from blood. Receptors originate from a man aged 18 to 30 in good health.

The genes are TRBV2 and TRBJ2-7; 11 nucleotides agree with TRBD2. The CDR3 runs to 18 residues. Germline V gene data show CDR1 as SNHLY and CDR2 as FYNNEI. The trim removed 5 bases at V and 1 base at J, leaving 13 bases unmatched. As DNA, the CDR3 is TGTGCCAGCAGTTCATCTCCGGGACTAGCGGCGGGTTCCTACGAGCAGTACTTC. The encoded protein is CASSSSPGLAAGSYEQYF.

V is TRBV19 and J is TRBJ2-1; unclear D gene. The germline V gene has CDR1 LNHDA and CDR2 SQIVND (reference sequence). Trimming took 6 bases from V and 0 from J, leaving 9 bases between them. This CDR3 has 14 amino acids. DNA of the CDR3: TGTGCCAGTAGCCCAACGAGCTCCTACAATGAGCAGTTCTTC. This codes for CASSPTSSYNEQFF.

This sequence joins TRBV6-1 and TRBJ2-7; the D gene could be TRBD1 or TRBD2 (5 bases each). Germline CDR1 reads MNHNS; CDR2 reads SASEGT. This CDR3 is 13 amino acids long. With 8 bases removed from V and 0 bases from J, the gap between germline ends came to 11 bases. As DNA, the CDR3 is TGTGCCAGCGAGCTGGGGGTCTCCTACGAGCAGTACTTC. Protein sequence: CASELGVSYEQYF.

The genes are TRBV28 and TRBJ2-3, with TRBD2 matching 8 bases. CDR1 and CDR2 (germline): MDHEN, SYDVKM. V dropped 4 bases and J dropped 1; count of bases not matched to a gene: 7. The CDR3 totals 16 residues. The CDR3 nucleotides read TGTGCCAGCAGTTCAGGACTAGCCAGGGGCACAGATACGCAGTATTTT. Its translation: CASSSGLARGTDTQYF.

The V call is TRBV11-2, the J call TRBJ1-6, with unresolved D. CDR3 length: 13 residues. The germline V and J ends were trimmed by 5 bases and 8 bases, with 10 bases remaining between them. The germline CDR1 and CDR2 sequences are SGHAT and FQNNGV. CDR3: CASSPVGDSPLHF. In nucleotides, the CDR3 is TGTGCCAGCAGCCCCGTCGGGGATTCACCCCTCCACTTT.

The chain uses TRBV6-5 and TRBJ2-7; D gene ambiguous. V shed 2 bases and J shed 6 bases, with 8 bases lying between them. The CDR3 is 12 residues long. Germline-derived CDR1 and CDR2 are MNHEY and SVGAGI. This CDR3 reads CASSYPMGEQYF. CDR3 DNA: TGTGCCAGCAGTTACCCAATGGGCGAGCAGTACTTC.

This clone was seen once. The chain has TRBV19 and TRBJ2-2, with D unclear. The CDR3 consists of 13 residues. V lost 5 bases to trimming and J lost 5 bases, with 9 bases between them. The V gene's germline CDR1 is LNHDA and CDR2 SQIVND (reference sequence). The CDR3 DNA is TGTGCCAGTAGTTGGGCCGGGACCGGGGAGCTGTTTTTT. It specifies CASSWAGTGELFF.

Points on this clone: The sample contains more than one DNA sequence encoding this CDR3. This chain links TRBV27 with TRBJ2-7; the D call may be TRBD1 or TRBD2 (6 bases each). The CDR3 spans 14 residues. The germline V and J ends were trimmed by 2 bases and 3 bases, with 11 bases remaining between them. Germline lookup yields CDR1 MNHEY and CDR2 SMNVEV (reference sequence). CDR3 DNA: TGTGCCAGCAGTTTAGGAGGGGGATACTACGAGCAGTACTTC. As protein: CASSLGGGYYEQYF.

Points on this clone: The same CDR3 arises from other DNA sequences in this sample as well. The V gene is TRBV9, the J gene TRBJ2-1; 8 positions match TRBD2. Germline V gene sequence: CDR1 SGDLS, CDR2 YYNGEE. This CDR3 has 16 residues. V lost 0 bases, J lost 4 bases, and 6 bases stayed unmatched. The CDR3 loop is CASSVGGAGAYNEQFF. CDR3 nucleotides: TGTGCCAGCAGCGTAGGGGGAGCGGGGGCTTACAATGAGCAGTTCTTC.

With respect to this clone: Other nucleotide sequences in the sample specify the same CDR3. The J gene is TRBJ2-7, the V gene TRBV11-2; no clear D gene. The length of the CDR3 is 13 residues. V shed 0 bases and J shed 4 bases, with 7 bases lying between them. Germline V CDR1 and CDR2: SGHAT, FQNNGV. The CDR3 DNA reads as TGTGCCAGCAGCTTAGATGGCAGTTACGAGCAGTACTTC. Translating it yields CASSLDGSYEQYF.

The chain links TRBV9 to TRBJ2-3, with 10 bases identical to TRBD2. Germline CDR1 reads SGDLS; CDR2 reads YYNGEE. The CDR3 has 15 amino acids. The ends lost 2 bases at V and 4 bases at J; junction bases unmatched: 4. CDR3 sequence: CASSVTSGLSDTQYF. The CDR3 coding sequence is TGTGCCAGCAGCGTGACTAGCGGGTTGTCAGATACGCAGTATTTT.

With regard to this clone: This same CDR3 is encoded by further DNA sequences in the sample. The chain recombines TRBV27 with TRBJ2-7; D is perhaps TRBD2 (6 bases). Germline assignment: CDR1 MNHEY and CDR2 SMNVEV (reference sequence). The CDR3 is 14 amino acids. Trimming removed 2 bases at V and 3 bases at J, with 11 bases between. The CDR3 spells CASSLRGTLYEQYF. CDR3 bases: TGTGCCAGCAGTTTACGGGGGACCCTCTACGAGCAGTACTTC.